Included here is one T cell receptor beta chain sequence, with context. In the authors' methods: The assay estimated nucleated cells by amplifying reference gene primers. TCRdb's copy holds only in-frame clones and misses some; the assay was immunoSEQ multiplex PCR. That table gives V, J and clone size, and the DNA gave D and trimming. The sample lists under 200,000 clones, about 85% occurring once. This sample was taken from a study of blood T cell repertoires in COVID-19. About the research overall: Acute and convalescent COVID-19 specimens originated in the United States, Italy and Spain. PBMCs, B-cell-depleted T cells, or T cells provided the cDNA or gDNA that made up the material.

The source material was peripheral blood. This receptor was obtained from an elderly woman with acute or convalescent COVID-19.

The chain's CDR3 is CASRQGAFTEAFF. CDR3 nucleotide sequence: TGTGCCAGCAGGCAGGGGGCTTTCACTGAAGCTTTCTTT. V is TRBV12-3 or TRBV12-4 and J is TRBJ1-1; the match to TRBD1 covers 8 bases. The CDR3 spans 13 residues. V shed 6 bases and J 4 bases; nucleotides not matched to a gene: 4.